These 11 T cell receptor beta chains originate from one sample sequenced in a study of cytomegalovirus exposure and HLA in healthy donors. This table comes from immunoSEQ multiplex PCR, and its TCRdb copy is limited to in-frame clones, with some not included. This table has about 150,000 clones, more than 70% appearing once. Source material: PBMCs. The origin of the receptors is a man aged 18 to 29 in good health and CMV-seronegative.

The chain is built from TRBV11-2 and TRBJ2-5; TRBD2 agrees at 14 bases. The V gene end was trimmed by 5 bases and the J gene end by 4 bases; junction bases not matched to a gene: 9. The CDR3 contains 17 residues. Germline CDR1 is SGHAT and CDR2 is FQNNGV. The CDR3 nucleotides are TGTGCCAGCAGCCCTGGGGGACTAGCGGGAGCTTTAGAGACCCAGTACTTC. It yields the protein CASSPGGLAGALETQYF.

This rearrangement joins TRBV28 to TRBJ2-2; TRBD1 matches 8 bases. V gave up 7 bases and J gave up 4 bases; unmatched junction bases: 8. Germline CDR1 reads MDHEN; CDR2 reads SYDVKM. The CDR3 covers 15 residues. CDR3 DNA sequence: TGTGCCAGCACCCTCGGACAGGGAGTCACCGGGGAGCTGTTTTTT. It translates to CASTLGQGVTGELFF.

J is TRBJ1-2 and V is TRBV27; a weak D match, TRBD1 (5 bases). The ends were cut back, 3 bases at V and 4 bases at J, with 15 bases in the middle. CDR3 length: 15 residues. Germline assignment: CDR1 MNHEY and CDR2 SMNVEV (reference sequence). The CDR3 sequence is CASSLAAGNIYGYTF. Here the CDR3 DNA reads TGTGCCAGCAGTTTGGCGGCAGGGAATATCTATGGCTACACCTTC.

To note about this clone: The sample holds other DNA sequences that translate to the same CDR3. The rearrangement uses TRBV27 and TRBJ2-3; D not resolved. The CDR3 spans 12 residues. The V and J ends lost 0 bases and 6 bases respectively, with 4 bases between them. Looked up from germline, CDR1 is MNHEY and CDR2 is SMNVEV (reference sequence). CDR3 loop: CASSLSRDTQYF. The CDR3 coding sequence is TGTGCCAGCAGTTTATCGAGGGATACGCAGTATTTT.

The chain couples TRBV4-1 to TRBJ1-2, with a possible D match to TRBD1 (6 bases). Trimming removed 4 bases at V and 0 bases at J, with 21 bases between. Germline CDR1 and CDR2: MGHRA and YSYEKL. The CDR3 is 18 residues long. For the CDR3, the DNA is TGCGCCAGCAGCCTCGATGGGGGACACAACGAACCTAACTATGGCTACACCTTC. Its translation is CASSLDGGHNEPNYGYTF.

The chain joins TRBV4-1 to TRBJ2-7; D remains unclear. CDR3 length equals 14 residues. The germline CDR1 and CDR2 sequences are MGHRA and YSYEKL. Trimming left V 1 base short and J 5 bases short, with 12 bases between. As DNA, the CDR3 is TGCGCCAGCAGCCAAGGTCGCCTTATAGACGAGCAGTACTTC. Translation: CASSQGRLIDEQYF.

The chain is built from TRBV19 and TRBJ2-7; D is unresolved. Germline V gene data show CDR1 as LNHDA and CDR2 as SQIVND (reference sequence). The CDR3 is 14 amino acids. V gave up 6 bases and J gave up 2 bases, with 14 bases separating them. CDR3 loop: CASRPSGPPYEQYF. CDR3 sequence (DNA): TGTGCCAGTAGACCGAGTGGTCCCCCCTACGAGCAGTACTTC.

This rearrangement joins TRBV9 to TRBJ2-7, with 7 nucleotides matching TRBD1. The CDR3 is 17 residues long. With 0 bases clipped from V and 5 bases from J, the junction kept 14 bases outside the gene matches. The V gene's germline CDR1 is SGDLS and CDR2 YYNGEE. This CDR3 is CASSVVSKGQIKNEQYV. CDR3 nucleotides: TGTGCCAGCAGCGTAGTTTCAAAGGGACAGATTAAAAACGAGCAGTACGTC.

The chain employs TRBV28 and TRBJ1-2; D remains unclear. The CDR3 length is 16 residues. Trimming took 2 bases from V and 2 from J, leaving 15 bases between them. The germline gives CDR1 MDHEN, CDR2 SYDVKM. The CDR3, as DNA: TGTGCCAGCAGTTTAGGTACCCGGTCCCGCAACTATGGCTACACCTTC. Translated, it gives CASSLGTRSRNYGYTF.

The chain links TRBV2 to TRBJ2-3, with D tentatively TRBD1 (6 bases). The CDR3 spans 14 residues. Germline CDR1 and CDR2: SNHLY and FYNNEI. Trimming shortened V by 3 bases and J by 4 bases, and 11 bases separated the two germline ends. This CDR3 is CASSELGAADTQYF. In DNA, the CDR3 is TGTGCCAGCAGTGAGTTGGGGGCCGCAGATACGCAGTATTTT.

The V gene is TRBV6-6, the J gene TRBJ2-7, with TRBD2 identical over 9 bases. The CDR3 is made up of 16 amino acids. Losses at the gene ends were 5 bases for V and 4 bases for J; bases not matched to a gene: 12. Germline V lookup: CDR1 MNHNY, CDR2 SVGAGI (reference sequence). The CDR3 DNA follows: TGTGCCAGCAGTGGGGGACTAGCTTCTCCAGCTTACGAGCAGTACTTC. Translated, it gives CASSGGLASPAYEQYF.